This T cell receptor (beta chain) was identified in a study of T cells in Graves' hyperthyroidism and ophthalmopathy. Study overall: Specimen type is peripheral blood, collected at initial diagnosis prior to any treatment.

The CDR3 regions of TCR beta were amplified from RNA transcripts. First-round RT-PCR of the TCR CDR3 relied on the HTBI primer set. Each CDR3 protein is one row after TCRdb ran MiXCR on the multiplex PCR reads. Of about 96,000 distinct CDR3 sequences in the sample, around 52% were seen once. This clonotype was picked up many times. Disease duration under 2 months; hyperthyroidism patients were aged 18 to 65. Researchers barred patients who had uncontrolled infection, other autoimmune disease, pregnancy or lactation. Germline trimming cut 4 bases from V and 4 bases from J; bases unmatched to any gene: 9. CDR1 is SGHTA, CDR2 FQGNSA, per germline. The CDR3 is 16 amino acids.

The sample consisted of blood. The TCR sequence derives from a woman in her thirties or forties with Graves' hyperthyroidism. The chain carries TRBV7-2 and TRBJ2-2; 7 nucleotides align to TRBD1. CDR3 region: CASSSNTGVTTGELFF. The CDR3 DNA is TGTGCCAGCAGCTCGAATACAGGGGTTACCACCGGGGAGCTGTTTTTT. Using reference TRBV7-2 and TRBJ2-2 for the parts outside the CDR3, the full variable domain is GAGVSQSPSNKVTEKGKDVELRCDPISGHTALYWYRQSLGQGLEFLIYFQGNSAPDKSGLPSDRFSAERTGGSVSTLTIQRTQQEDSAVYLCASSSNTGVTTGELFFGEGSRLTVL.